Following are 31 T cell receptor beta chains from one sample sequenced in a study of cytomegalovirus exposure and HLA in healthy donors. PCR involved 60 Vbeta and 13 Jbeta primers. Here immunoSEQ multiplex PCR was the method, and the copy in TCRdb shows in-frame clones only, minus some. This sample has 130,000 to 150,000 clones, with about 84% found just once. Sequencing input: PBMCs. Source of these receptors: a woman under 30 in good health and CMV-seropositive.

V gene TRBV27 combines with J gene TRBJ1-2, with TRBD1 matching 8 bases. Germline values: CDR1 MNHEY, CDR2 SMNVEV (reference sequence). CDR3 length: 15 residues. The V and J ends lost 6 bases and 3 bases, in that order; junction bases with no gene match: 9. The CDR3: CASSDGQGPHYGYTF. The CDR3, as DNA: TGTGCCAGCAGCGATGGACAGGGACCCCACTATGGCTACACCTTC.

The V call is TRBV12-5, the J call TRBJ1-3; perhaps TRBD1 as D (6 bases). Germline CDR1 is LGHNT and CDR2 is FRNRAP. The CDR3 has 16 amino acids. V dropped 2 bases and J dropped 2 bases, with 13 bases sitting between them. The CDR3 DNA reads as TGTGCTAGTGGTTTGTTGACAGGCGTAACTGGAAACACCATATATTTT. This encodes CASGLLTGVTGNTIYF. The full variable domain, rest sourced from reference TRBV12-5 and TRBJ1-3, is DARVTQTPRHKVTEMGQEVTMRCQPILGHNTVFWYRQTMMQGLELLAYFRNRAPLDDSGMPKDRFSAEMPDATLATLKIQPSEPRDSAVYFCASGLLTGVTGNTIYFGEGSWLTVV.

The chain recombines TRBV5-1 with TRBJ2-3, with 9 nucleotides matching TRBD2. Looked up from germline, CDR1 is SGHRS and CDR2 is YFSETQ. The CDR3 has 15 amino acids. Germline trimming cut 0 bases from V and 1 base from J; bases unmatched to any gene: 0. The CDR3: CASSLGLAGTDTQYF. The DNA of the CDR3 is TGCGCCAGCAGCTTGGGACTAGCGGGCACAGATACGCAGTATTTT.

CDR3 nucleotide sequence: TGCGCCAGCACCCACGGACAGGGCGTGGCTGAAGCTTTCTTT. Encoded protein: CASTHGQGVAEAFF. The V and J genes are TRBV5-1 and TRBJ1-1, with 8 bases fitting TRBD1. Germline loops: CDR1 SGHRS, CDR2 YFSETQ. J lost 6 bases, V lost 6 bases, and 10 bases had no gene match. The CDR3 loop spans 14 amino acids.

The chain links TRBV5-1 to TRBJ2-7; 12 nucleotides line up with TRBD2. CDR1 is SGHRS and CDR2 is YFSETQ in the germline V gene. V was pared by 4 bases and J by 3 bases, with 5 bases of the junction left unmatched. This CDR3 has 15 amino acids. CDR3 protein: CASSRTTSGGYEQYF. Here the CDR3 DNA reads TGCGCCAGCAGCAGAACGACTAGCGGGGGCTACGAGCAGTACTTC.

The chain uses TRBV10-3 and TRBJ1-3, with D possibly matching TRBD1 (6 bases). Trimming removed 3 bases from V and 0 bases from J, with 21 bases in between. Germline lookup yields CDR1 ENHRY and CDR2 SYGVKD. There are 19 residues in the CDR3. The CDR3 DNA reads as TGTGCCATCAGTGATCTACAGGGCACCTCGCACCCCTCTGGAAACACCATATATTTT. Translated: CAISDLQGTSHPSGNTIYF.

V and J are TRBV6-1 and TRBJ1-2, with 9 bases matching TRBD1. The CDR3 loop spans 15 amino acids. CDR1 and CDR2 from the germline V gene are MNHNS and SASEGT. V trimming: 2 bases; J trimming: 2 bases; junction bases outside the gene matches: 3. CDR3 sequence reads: CASSERDRENYGYTF. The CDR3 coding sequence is TGTGCCAGCAGTGAAAGGGACAGGGAAAACTATGGCTACACCTTC.

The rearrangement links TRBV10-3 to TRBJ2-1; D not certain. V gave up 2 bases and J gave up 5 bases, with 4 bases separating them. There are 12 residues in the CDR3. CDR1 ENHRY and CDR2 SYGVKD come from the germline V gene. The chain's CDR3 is CAISETDNEQFF. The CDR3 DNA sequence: TGTGCCATCAGTGAGACAGACAATGAGCAGTTCTTC.

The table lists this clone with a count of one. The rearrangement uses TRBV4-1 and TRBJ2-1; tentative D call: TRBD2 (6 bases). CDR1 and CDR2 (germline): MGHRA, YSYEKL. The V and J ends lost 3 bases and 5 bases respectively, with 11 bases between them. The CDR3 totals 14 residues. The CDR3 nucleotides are TGCGCCAGCAGCCAGTACCGACTAGACAATGAGCAGTTCTTC. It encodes CASSQYRLDNEQFF.

The CDR3 sequence: CASTHRDYGYTF. The CDR3 DNA reads TGTGCCAGCACACACAGGGACTATGGCTACACCTTC. The rearrangement uses TRBV25-1 and TRBJ1-2; weak D call: TRBD1 (6 bases). The CDR3 is made up of 12 amino acids. V shed 7 bases and J shed 3 bases, with 9 bases lying between them. Germline V CDR1 and CDR2: MGHDK, SYGVNS.

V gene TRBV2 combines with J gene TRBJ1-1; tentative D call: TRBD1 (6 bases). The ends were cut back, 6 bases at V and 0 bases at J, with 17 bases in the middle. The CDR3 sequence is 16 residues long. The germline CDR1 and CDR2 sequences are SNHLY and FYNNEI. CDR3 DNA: TGTGCCAGCAGCCCCCGCGGGGGCGGGATGAACACTGAAGCTTTCTTT. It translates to CASSPRGGGMNTEAFF.

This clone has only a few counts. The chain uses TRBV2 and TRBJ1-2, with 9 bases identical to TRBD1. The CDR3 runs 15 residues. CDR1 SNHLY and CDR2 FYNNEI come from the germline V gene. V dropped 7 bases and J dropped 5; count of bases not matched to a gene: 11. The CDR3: CASNTGQGLGYGYTF. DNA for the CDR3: TGTGCCAGCAATACCGGACAGGGGCTCGGGTATGGCTACACCTTC.

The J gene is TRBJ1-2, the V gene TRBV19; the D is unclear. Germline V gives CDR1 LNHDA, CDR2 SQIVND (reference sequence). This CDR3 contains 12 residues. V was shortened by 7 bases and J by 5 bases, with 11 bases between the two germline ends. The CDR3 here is CASTPGGYGYTF. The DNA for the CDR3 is TGTGCCAGTACCCCGGGAGGGTATGGCTACACCTTC.

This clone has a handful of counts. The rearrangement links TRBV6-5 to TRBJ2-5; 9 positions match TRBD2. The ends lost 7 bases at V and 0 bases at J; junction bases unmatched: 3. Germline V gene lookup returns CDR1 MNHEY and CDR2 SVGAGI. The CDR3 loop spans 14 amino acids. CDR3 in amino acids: CASMRGGYQETQYF. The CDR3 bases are TGTGCCAGCATGCGGGGGGGGTACCAAGAGACCCAGTACTTC.

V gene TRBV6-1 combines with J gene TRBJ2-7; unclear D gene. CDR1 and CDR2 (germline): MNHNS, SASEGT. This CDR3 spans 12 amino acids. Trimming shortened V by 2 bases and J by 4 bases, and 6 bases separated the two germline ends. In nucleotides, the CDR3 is TGTGCCAGCAGTGAACAGAAATACGAGCAGTACTTC. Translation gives CASSEQKYEQYF.

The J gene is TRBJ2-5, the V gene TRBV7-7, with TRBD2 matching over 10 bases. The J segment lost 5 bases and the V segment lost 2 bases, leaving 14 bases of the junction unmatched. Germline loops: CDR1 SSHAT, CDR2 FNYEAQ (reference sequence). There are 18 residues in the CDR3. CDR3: CASSLRLSGGAPRETQYF. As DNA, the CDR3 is TGTGCCAGCAGCTTAAGGTTGAGCGGGGGGGCCCCCCGGGAGACCCAGTACTTC.

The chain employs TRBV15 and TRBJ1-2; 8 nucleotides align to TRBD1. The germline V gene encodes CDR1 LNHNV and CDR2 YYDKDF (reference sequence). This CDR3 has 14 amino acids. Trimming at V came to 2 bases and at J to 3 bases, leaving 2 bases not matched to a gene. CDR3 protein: CATSRNRGDYGYTF. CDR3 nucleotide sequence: TGTGCCACCAGCAGAAACAGGGGGGACTATGGCTACACCTTC.

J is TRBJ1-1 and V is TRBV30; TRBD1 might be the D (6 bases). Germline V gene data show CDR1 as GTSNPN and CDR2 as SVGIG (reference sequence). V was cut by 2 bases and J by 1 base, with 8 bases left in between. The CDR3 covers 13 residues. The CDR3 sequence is CAWSLQGNTEAFF. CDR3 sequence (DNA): TGTGCCTGGAGTCTACAGGGGAACACTGAAGCTTTCTTT.

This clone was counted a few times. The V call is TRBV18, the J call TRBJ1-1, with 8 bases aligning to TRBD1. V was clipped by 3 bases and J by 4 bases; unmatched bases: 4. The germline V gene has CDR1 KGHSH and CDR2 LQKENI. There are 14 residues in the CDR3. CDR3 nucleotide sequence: TGTGCCAGCTCACCCAACACAGGGGGCACTGAAGCTTTCTTT. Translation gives CASSPNTGGTEAFF. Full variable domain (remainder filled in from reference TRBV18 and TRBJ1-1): NAGVMQNPRHLVRRRGQEARLRCSPMKGHSHVYWYRQLPEEGLKFMVYLQKENIIDESGMPKERFSAEFPKEGPSILRIQQVVRGDSAAYFCASSPNTGGTEAFFGQGTRLTVV.

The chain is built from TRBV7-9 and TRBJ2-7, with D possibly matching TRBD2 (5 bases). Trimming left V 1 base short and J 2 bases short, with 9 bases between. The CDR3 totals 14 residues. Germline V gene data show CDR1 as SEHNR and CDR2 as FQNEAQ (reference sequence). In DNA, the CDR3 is TGTGCCAGCAGCTTAGGGACTCCCCCCTACGAGCAGTACTTC. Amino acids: CASSLGTPPYEQYF.

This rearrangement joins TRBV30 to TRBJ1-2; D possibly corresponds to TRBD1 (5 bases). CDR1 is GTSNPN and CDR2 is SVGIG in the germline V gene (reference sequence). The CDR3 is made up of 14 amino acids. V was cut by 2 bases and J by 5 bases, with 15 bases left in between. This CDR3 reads CAWSRRTGGYGYTF. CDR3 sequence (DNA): TGTGCCTGGAGTCGCAGGACGGGGGGATATGGCTACACCTTC.

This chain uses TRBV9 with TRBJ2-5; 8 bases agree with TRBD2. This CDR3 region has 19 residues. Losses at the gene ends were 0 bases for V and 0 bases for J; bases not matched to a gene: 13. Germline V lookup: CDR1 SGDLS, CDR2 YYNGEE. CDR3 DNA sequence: TGTGCCAGCAGCGTAGCTACTATTGACGGGCGGGGGGACCAAGAGACCCAGTACTTC. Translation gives CASSVATIDGRGDQETQYF.

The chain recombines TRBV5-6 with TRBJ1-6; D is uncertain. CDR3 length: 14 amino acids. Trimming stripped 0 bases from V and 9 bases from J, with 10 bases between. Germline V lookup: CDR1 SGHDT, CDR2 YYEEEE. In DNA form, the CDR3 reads TGTGCCAGCAGCTTGGGACCGGGTGGTTCACCCCTCCACTTT. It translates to CASSLGPGGSPLHF.

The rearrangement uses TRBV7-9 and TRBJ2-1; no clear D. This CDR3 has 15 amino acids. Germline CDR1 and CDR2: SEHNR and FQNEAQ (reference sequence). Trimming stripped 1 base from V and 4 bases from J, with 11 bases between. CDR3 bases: TGTGCCAGCAGCTTAGACAGTTCCAGGTACAATGAGCAGTTCTTC. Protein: CASSLDSSRYNEQFF.

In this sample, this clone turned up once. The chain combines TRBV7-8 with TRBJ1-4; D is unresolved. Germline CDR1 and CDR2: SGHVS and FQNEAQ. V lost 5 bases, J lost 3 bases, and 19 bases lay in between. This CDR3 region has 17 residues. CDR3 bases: TGTGCCAGCAGCCTCTACGGCGCGGGGAGGTCTAATGAAAAACTGTTTTTT. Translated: CASSLYGAGRSNEKLFF.

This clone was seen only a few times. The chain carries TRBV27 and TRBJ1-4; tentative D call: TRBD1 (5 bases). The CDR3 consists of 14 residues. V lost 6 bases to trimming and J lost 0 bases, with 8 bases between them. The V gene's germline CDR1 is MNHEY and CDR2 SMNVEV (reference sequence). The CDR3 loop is CASRRQSTNEKLFF. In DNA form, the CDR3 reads TGTGCCAGCAGGCGACAGTCAACTAATGAAAAACTGTTTTTT.

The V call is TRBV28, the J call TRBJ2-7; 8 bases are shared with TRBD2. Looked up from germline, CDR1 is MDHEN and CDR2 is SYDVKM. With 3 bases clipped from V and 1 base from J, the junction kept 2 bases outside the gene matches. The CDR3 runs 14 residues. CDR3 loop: CASSFREGSYEQYF. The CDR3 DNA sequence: TGTGCCAGCAGTTTTCGGGAGGGGTCCTACGAGCAGTACTTC.

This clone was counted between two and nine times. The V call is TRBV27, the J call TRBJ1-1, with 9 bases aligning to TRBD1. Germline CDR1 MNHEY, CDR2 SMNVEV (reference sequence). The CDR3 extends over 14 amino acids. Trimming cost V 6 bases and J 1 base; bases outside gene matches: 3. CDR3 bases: TGTGCCAGCAGGCTACAGGGGGCGAACACTGAAGCTTTCTTT. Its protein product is CASRLQGANTEAFF.

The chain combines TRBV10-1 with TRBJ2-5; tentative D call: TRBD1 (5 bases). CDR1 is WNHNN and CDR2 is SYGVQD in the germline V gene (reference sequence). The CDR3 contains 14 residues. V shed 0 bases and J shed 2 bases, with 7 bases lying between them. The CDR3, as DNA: TGCGCCAGCAGTGAGTCCCCAGGGCAAGAGACCCAGTACTTC. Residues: CASSESPGQETQYF.

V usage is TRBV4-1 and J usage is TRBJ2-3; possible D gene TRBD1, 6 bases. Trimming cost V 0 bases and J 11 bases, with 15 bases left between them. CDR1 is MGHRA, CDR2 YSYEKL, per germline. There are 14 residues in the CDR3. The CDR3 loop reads CASSQDVQGLRQYF. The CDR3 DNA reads TGCGCCAGCAGCCAAGATGTCCAGGGGCTACGGCAGTATTTT.

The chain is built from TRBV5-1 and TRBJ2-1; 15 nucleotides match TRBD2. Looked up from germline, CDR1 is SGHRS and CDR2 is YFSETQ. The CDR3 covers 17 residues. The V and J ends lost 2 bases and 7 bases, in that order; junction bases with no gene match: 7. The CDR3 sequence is CASSFGLAGGLGNEQFF. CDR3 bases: TGCGCCAGCAGCTTCGGACTAGCGGGGGGGTTGGGGAATGAGCAGTTCTTC.